One and the same sample provided the 16 T cell receptor beta chains below, sequenced in a study of cytomegalovirus exposure and HLA in healthy donors. Researchers ran the PCR with 60 Vbeta and 13 Jbeta primers. Measured with immunoSEQ multiplex PCR; TCRdb has only the in-frame clones, and not every one. The sample has under 150,000 clones, about 69% seen once. Sequencing was performed on PBMCs. These receptors all stem from a woman aged 18-29 years in good health and CMV-seronegative.

The J gene is TRBJ2-3, the V gene TRBV5-1, with D possibly matching TRBD2 (5 bases). The CDR3 consists of 14 residues. From germline, CDR1 is SGHRS and CDR2 YFSETQ. The V gene lost 2 bases and the J gene lost 0 bases, with 7 bases spanning the gap. CDR3 coding DNA: TGCGCCAGCAGCTTCGGGGATAGCACAGATACGCAGTATTTT. It codes for CASSFGDSTDTQYF.

The chain joins TRBV28 to TRBJ1-5; D unresolved. The V end was cut by 6 bases, the J end by 1 base, with 7 bases between. Germline CDR1 is MDHEN and CDR2 is SYDVKM. The CDR3 is made up of 13 amino acids. The CDR3 here is CASRRLSNQPQHF. The DNA of the CDR3 is TGTGCCAGCAGACGGTTGAGCAATCAGCCCCAGCATTTT.

Only a few counts were recorded for this clone. The chain couples TRBV6-1 to TRBJ1-5, with D tentatively TRBD1 (5 bases). There are 18 residues in the CDR3. CDR1 is MNHNS and CDR2 is SASEGT in the germline V gene. Trimming removed 2 bases from V and 1 base from J, with 18 bases in between. In DNA, the CDR3 is TGTGCCAGCAGTGAACCCCCACCAGGGAAAAGGAGCAATCAGCCCCAGCATTTT. As protein: CASSEPPPGKRSNQPQHF.

This chain joins TRBV2 and TRBJ2-2, with 13 positions matching TRBD2. The CDR3 spans 15 residues. V was clipped by 6 bases and J by 3 bases; unmatched bases: 1. Per germline, CDR1 SNHLY and CDR2 FYNNEI. Here the CDR3 DNA reads TGTGCCAGCAGGGGGACTAGCGGGGACACCGGGGAGCTGTTTTTT. Its protein is CASRGTSGDTGELFF.

This clone has a handful of counts. This chain connects TRBV5-1 to TRBJ1-2; the D is unclear. The germline V and J ends were trimmed by 0 bases and 0 bases, with 18 bases remaining between them. CDR1 is SGHRS, CDR2 YFSETQ, per germline. The CDR3 has 18 amino acids. The CDR3 DNA sequence: TGCGCCAGCAGCTTGGCCGTCGGCCAGACGGGTACTAACTATGGCTACACCTTC. Its translation: CASSLAVGQTGTNYGYTF.

The chain recombines TRBV7-9 with TRBJ2-5; 15 bases match TRBD2. In germline, CDR1 is SEHNR, CDR2 FQNEAQ (reference sequence). CDR3 length equals 18 residues. V dropped 5 bases and J dropped 2; count of bases not matched to a gene: 9. Written as DNA, the CDR3 is TGTGCCAGCAGCAATGGACTAGCGGGGGGGCCTTGGCAAGAGACCCAGTACTTC. Translating it yields CASSNGLAGGPWQETQYF.

V usage is TRBV2 and J usage is TRBJ1-4; D uncertain. The germline V and J ends were trimmed by 7 bases and 3 bases, with 15 bases remaining between them. This CDR3 contains 15 residues. The germline CDR1 and CDR2 sequences are SNHLY and FYNNEI. This CDR3 reads CASKMGRQANEKLFF. CDR3 DNA: TGTGCCAGCAAAATGGGCCGGCAGGCTAATGAAAAACTGTTTTTT.

Only one count was recorded for this clone. The chain joins TRBV2 to TRBJ2-1; D call uncertain. Trimming removed 7 bases at V and 4 bases at J, with 5 bases between. Per germline, CDR1 SNHLY and CDR2 FYNNEI. This CDR3 has 11 amino acids. CDR3 sequence: CASTVYNEQFF. DNA of the CDR3: TGTGCCAGCACGGTTTACAATGAGCAGTTCTTC.

This clone was recorded a few times. This sequence joins TRBV29-1 and TRBJ2-7; D unclear. Trimming took off 3 bases at V and 0 bases at J, with 3 bases between the two ends. CDR1 is SQVTM and CDR2 is ANQGSEA in the germline V gene. This CDR3 has 11 residues. CDR3 amino acids: CSVDNSYEQYF. The CDR3, as DNA: TGCAGCGTTGATAACTCCTACGAGCAGTACTTC.

This rearrangement joins TRBV5-1 to TRBJ1-2; TRBD1 might be the D (6 bases). CDR3 size: 15 residues. Germline CDR1 and CDR2: SGHRS and YFSETQ. Trimming pared 2 bases from V and 3 bases from J, leaving 14 bases between. The CDR3: CASSLQGAFDYGYTF. The DNA for the CDR3 is TGCGCCAGCAGCTTACAGGGAGCCTTTGACTATGGCTACACCTTC. Using reference TRBV5-1 and TRBJ1-2 for the parts outside the CDR3, the full variable domain is KAGVTQTPRYLIKTRGQQVTLSCSPISGHRSVSWYQQTPGQGLQFLFEYFSETQRNKGNFPGRFSGRQFSNSRSEMNVSTLELGDSALYLCASSLQGAFDYGYTFGSGTRLTVV.

This chain links TRBV11-2 with TRBJ2-5; the match to TRBD2 covers 10 bases. CDR3 size: 15 residues. Germline CDR1 SGHAT, CDR2 FQNNGV. V shed 3 bases, J shed 5 bases, and the junction held 6 bases outside the gene matches. Here the CDR3 reads CASSFEAGGRETQYF. The CDR3 DNA reads TGTGCCAGCAGCTTTGAAGCGGGGGGGCGGGAGACCCAGTACTTC.

The chain combines TRBV5-1 with TRBJ2-7; 10 bases map to TRBD1. The germline CDR1 and CDR2 sequences are SGHRS and YFSETQ. The CDR3 runs 17 residues. V gave up 4 bases and J gave up 4 bases; unmatched junction bases: 14. The CDR3 DNA is TGCGCCAGCAGCCCTACTCCTGACAGGGGGCAGACATACGAGCAGTACTTC. Its protein product is CASSPTPDRGQTYEQYF.

J is TRBJ2-3 and V is TRBV6-1, with TRBD1 identical over 7 bases. This CDR3 is built from 15 residues. With V trimmed by 4 bases and J by 1 base, 5 bases remained unmatched. Germline loops: CDR1 MNHNS, CDR2 SASEGT. The CDR3 reads CASSAGTAGTDTQYF. CDR3 DNA: TGTGCCAGCAGTGCCGGGACAGCCGGCACAGATACGCAGTATTTT.

V gene TRBV6-6 combines with J gene TRBJ1-2; TRBD1 is a possible D gene (6 bases). CDR3 length equals 14 residues. Germline values: CDR1 MNHNY, CDR2 SVGAGI (reference sequence). V lost 2 bases, J lost 7 bases, and 14 bases lay in between. Here the CDR3 reads CASSYGIGGGGYTF. CDR3 coding DNA: TGTGCCAGCAGTTACGGAATTGGGGGCGGTGGCTACACCTTC.

The rearrangement joins TRBV28 to TRBJ1-2; a possible D gene is TRBD1 (5 bases). V was clipped by 1 base and J by 4 bases, with 16 bases between them. The CDR3 runs to 16 residues. Germline lookup yields CDR1 MDHEN and CDR2 SYDVKM. The CDR3 spells CASSLSFREGGYGYTF. CDR3 nucleotides: TGTGCCAGCAGTTTATCTTTCAGGGAAGGTGGCTATGGCTACACCTTC.

Concerning this clone itself: An end of the junction does not agree with germline; a read error may underlie this. The chain links TRBV30 to TRBJ1-2; a weak D match, TRBD1 (6 bases). The CDR3 runs 12 residues. Germline V gene data show CDR1 as GTSNPN and CDR2 as SVGIG (reference sequence). The CDR3 DNA follows: TGTGCCTGGAGTGTACTTGGGGGCAGAGACTACTTC. Translating it yields CAWSVLGGRDYF.